Presented here are 30 T cell receptor beta chains from one specimen sequenced in a study of T cell repertoires in cytomegalovirus infection. TCRdb ran MiXCR on the reads and lists one entry per CDR3 protein. The table has hundreds of thousands of distinct CDR3 sequences, roughly a third seen once; the top ten hold around 2.6%. The sample comprised PBMCs. Receptors were obtained from a human donor in good health (CMV status not recorded). Some clones in this sample may be carry-over from other donors' samples.

The chain carries TRBV27 and TRBJ2-1, with 8 bases identical to TRBD2. The CDR3 extends over 15 amino acids. V shed 5 bases, J shed 5 bases, and the junction held 8 bases outside the gene matches. The germline V gene has CDR1 MNHEY and CDR2 SMNVEV (reference sequence). The CDR3 coding sequence is TGTGCCAGCAGTCCAACCACTAGCGGACACAATGAGCAGTTCTTC. Residues: CASSPTTSGHNEQFF.

This clonotype turned up a few times. This chain joins TRBV19 and TRBJ1-5; no firm D call. Looked up from germline, CDR1 is LNHDA and CDR2 is SQIVND (reference sequence). This CDR3 has 15 residues. The germline V and J ends were trimmed by 5 bases and 3 bases, with 14 bases remaining between them. CDR3 bases: TGTGCCAGTAGTCCGATCGGATCCGCCAATCAGCCCCAGCATTTT. This encodes CASSPIGSANQPQHF.

Comment on this clonotype: One junction end does not reproduce the germline sequence, and a read error may be involved. The rearrangement links TRBV12-3 or TRBV12-4 to TRBJ2-2; tentative D call: TRBD2 (5 bases). This CDR3 comprises 13 residues. The CDR3 region is CASISYNAGEPFF. The CDR3 coding sequence is TGTGCCAGCATCTCGTACAACGCCGGGGAGCCGTTTTTT.

This clonotype occurred many times. The chain joins TRBV7-9 to TRBJ1-2; D is undetermined. This CDR3 has 14 residues. Germline V gene sequence: CDR1 SEHNR, CDR2 FQNEAQ (reference sequence). V lost 2 bases and J lost 6, with 13 bases in between. The CDR3 coding sequence is TGTGCCAGCAGCTTAAGAGAACGGCGGGATGGCTACACCTTC. This sequence encodes CASSLRERRDGYTF.

This sequence joins TRBV6-1 and TRBJ1-1; D not certain. Trimming left V 6 bases short and J 0 bases short, with 14 bases between. The length of the CDR3 is 15 residues. From germline, CDR1 is MNHNS and CDR2 SASEGT. DNA of the CDR3: TGTGCCAGCAGGGACGGACTTCCCATGAACACTGAAGCTTTCTTT. Amino acids: CASRDGLPMNTEAFF.

This clonotype has only a few counts. The chain carries TRBV4-2 and TRBJ2-7; D not resolved. Trimming removed 1 base at V and 0 bases at J, with 7 bases between. Per germline, CDR1 LGHNA and CDR2 YNFKEQ. The CDR3 runs to 14 residues. CDR3 sequence: CASSQGPLSYEQYF. The CDR3 bases are TGTGCCAGCAGCCAAGGTCCGCTCTCCTACGAGCAGTACTTC.

J is TRBJ2-7 and V is TRBV27; 7 nucleotides match TRBD1. CDR3 size: 16 residues. The junction had 5 bases not matched to a gene; V was cut back by 0 bases and J by 0 bases. The germline V gene has CDR1 MNHEY and CDR2 SMNVEV (reference sequence). CDR3 bases: TGTGCCAGCAGTTTATCTCTTGGGGACAGCTCCTACGAGCAGTACTTC. Translation: CASSLSLGDSSYEQYF.

Only a few counts were recorded for this clonotype. The chain combines TRBV7-9 with TRBJ1-2; tentative D call: TRBD1 (6 bases). CDR1 and CDR2 from the germline V gene are SEHNR and FQNEAQ (reference sequence). Trimming pared 5 bases from V and 4 bases from J, leaving 20 bases between. This CDR3 spans 16 amino acids. The CDR3 here is CASSLLTGSTFYGYTF. The CDR3 bases are TGTGCCAGCAGCCTTCTTACAGGGTCGACGTTCTATGGCTACACCTTC. Full variable domain (missing parts from reference TRBV7-9 and TRBJ1-2): DTGVSQNPRHKITKRGQNVTFRCDPISEHNRLYWYRQTLGQGPEFLTYFQNEAQLEKSRLLSDRFSAERPKGSFSTLEIQRTEQGDSAMYLCASSLLTGSTFYGYTFGSGTRLTVV.

This chain joins TRBV28 and TRBJ1-1; no clear D. Germline CDR1 and CDR2: MDHEN and SYDVKM. This CDR3 is 15 amino acids long. V gave up 7 bases and J gave up 0 bases, with 15 bases separating them. DNA of the CDR3: TGTGCCAGCATCCCCGTGGTTGTCGTGAACACTGAAGCTTTCTTT. Translation: CASIPVVVVNTEAFF.

This chain joins TRBV6-5 and TRBJ1-1; TRBD1 might be the D (6 bases). CDR3 length equals 17 residues. Trimming took 3 bases from V and 4 from J, leaving 21 bases between them. CDR1 is MNHEY and CDR2 is SVGAGI in the germline V gene. This CDR3 is CASSYSPRAGASTEAFF. The CDR3 DNA follows: TGTGCCAGCAGTTATTCCCCGCGGGCAGGGGCGAGCACTGAAGCTTTCTTT.

Concerning this clonotype itself: The CDR3 does not end in the conserved phenylalanine or tryptophan, so this is likely a read error. The chain recombines TRBV15 with TRBJ2-7, with 7 positions matching TRBD1. Germline CDR1 and CDR2: LNHNV and YYDKDF (reference sequence). This CDR3 has 14 residues. V trimming: 4 bases; J trimming: 3 bases; junction bases outside the gene matches: 6. CDR3 sequence: CATSTGDRLYEQYL. CDR3 sequence (DNA): TGTGCCACCAGCACAGGGGACAGACTCTACGAGCAGTACTTA.

The chain joins TRBV5-1 to TRBJ2-3; TRBD1 might be the D (5 bases). The CDR3 has 16 amino acids. V shed 7 bases and J shed 1 base, with 19 bases lying between them. The V gene's germline CDR1 is SGHRS and CDR2 YFSETQ. The CDR3 spells CASASQGQLRTDTQYF. As DNA, the CDR3 is TGCGCCAGCGCATCCCAGGGCCAACTCCGCACAGATACGCAGTATTTT.

The J gene is TRBJ2-7, the V gene TRBV7-9; tentatively, D is TRBD2 (5 bases). Germline V gene lookup returns CDR1 SEHNR and CDR2 FQNEAQ (reference sequence). The CDR3 length is 14 residues. Between the trimmed V and J ends, which lost 5 bases and 4 bases, there was a span of 15 bases. The DNA of the CDR3 is TGTGCCAGCAGCATCACGGGGTGGGGTTACGAGCAGTACTTC. This sequence encodes CASSITGWGYEQYF.

J is TRBJ2-7 and V is TRBV20-1; 11 positions agree with TRBD1. The germline V gene has CDR1 DFQATT and CDR2 SNEGSKA (reference sequence). CDR3 length equals 13 residues. Trimming at V came to 4 bases and at J to 6 bases, leaving 5 bases not matched to a gene. Written as DNA, the CDR3 is TGCAGTGCTACGGGACAGGGGGATCGCGAGCAGTACTTC. Its protein product is CSATGQGDREQYF.

This clonotype was recorded at least ten times. The chain recombines TRBV7-9 with TRBJ2-7, with D possibly being TRBD1 (5 bases). The V and J ends lost 5 bases and 4 bases respectively, with 21 bases between them. CDR1 is SEHNR, CDR2 FQNEAQ, per germline (reference sequence). The CDR3 is 16 residues long. This CDR3 is CASSPLTRGHRYEQYF. Written as DNA, the CDR3 is TGTGCCAGCAGCCCCCTAACTCGTGGACATCGATACGAGCAGTACTTC.

This chain links TRBV7-2 with TRBJ2-1; 9 bases are shared with TRBD2. This CDR3 spans 20 amino acids. Germline assignment: CDR1 SGHTA and CDR2 FQGNSA. J was trimmed by 0 bases and V by 5 bases; bases with no gene match: 17. The CDR3 region is CASSTRPGSGGDRSYNEQFF. DNA for the CDR3: TGTGCCAGCAGCACGAGACCGGGTAGCGGGGGCGATCGCTCCTACAATGAGCAGTTCTTC.

This clonotype has just a few counts. CDR3 protein: CASKYGVNGIGYNEQFF. The CDR3 DNA follows: TGTGCCAGCAAATACGGGGTAAACGGGATAGGGTACAATGAGCAGTTCTTC. The chain has TRBV28 and TRBJ2-1, with a possible D match to TRBD2 (5 bases). Germline V lookup: CDR1 MDHEN, CDR2 SYDVKM. The CDR3 contains 17 residues. V dropped 7 bases and J dropped 4 bases, with 23 bases sitting between them.

The chain couples TRBV7-2 to TRBJ1-5; a weak D match, TRBD1 (6 bases). CDR3 size: 14 residues. Looked up from germline, CDR1 is SGHTA and CDR2 is FQGNSA. V was pared by 5 bases and J by 4 bases, with 12 bases between. CDR3 nucleotide sequence: TGTGCCAGCAGCAAGCAGGGGCGGAATCAGCCCCAGCATTTT. This sequence encodes CASSKQGRNQPQHF.

This clonotype was found a few times. The gene calls are TRBV20-1 and TRBJ2-6; 9 nucleotides agree with TRBD1. V shed 1 base, J shed 4 bases, and the junction held 2 bases outside the gene matches. The CDR3 has 15 amino acids. Germline CDR1 DFQATT, CDR2 SNEGSKA (reference sequence). The CDR3 is CSARAQGAGANVLTF. CDR3 sequence (DNA): TGCAGTGCTAGAGCACAGGGGGCCGGGGCCAACGTCCTGACTTTC.

The rearrangement joins TRBV24-1 to TRBJ1-1, with D uncertain. Trimming stripped 5 bases from V and 1 base from J, with 10 bases between. Germline-derived CDR1 and CDR2 are KGHDR and SFDVKD. CDR3 length equals 14 residues. DNA for the CDR3: TGTGCCACCAGTGCGGAAGGCGCGAACACTGAAGCTTTCTTT. The encoded protein is CATSAEGANTEAFF.

This rearrangement joins TRBV20-1 to TRBJ2-7, with 7 bases that match TRBD1. The germline V gene has CDR1 DFQATT and CDR2 SNEGSKA (reference sequence). The CDR3 spans 14 residues. The J segment lost 2 bases and the V segment lost 3 bases, leaving 7 bases of the junction unmatched. The CDR3 DNA is TGCAGTGCTAGTATGGACAGGCACCCCTACGAGCAGTACTTC. Its protein product is CSASMDRHPYEQYF.

Only a few counts were recorded for this clonotype. The chain links TRBV2 to TRBJ1-1; 12 bases agree with TRBD1. J lost 6 bases, V lost 5 bases, and 1 base had no gene match. The CDR3 runs to 13 residues. In germline, CDR1 is SNHLY, CDR2 FYNNEI. The CDR3 DNA reads TGTGCCAGCAGTCGGGACAGGGGGCCTGAAGCTTTCTTT. It is translated as CASSRDRGPEAFF.

The chain couples TRBV6-6 to TRBJ2-2; weak D call: TRBD2 (5 bases). The CDR3 is 16 residues long. Trimming took off 2 bases at V and 6 bases at J, with 16 bases between the two ends. Germline V gives CDR1 MNHNY, CDR2 SVGAGI (reference sequence). In DNA form, the CDR3 reads TGTGCCAGCAGTTACCTGGGGAGTGGGTTTCCCGGGGAGCTGTTTTTT. Translation: CASSYLGSGFPGELFF.

The CDR3 DNA follows: TGTGCCAGCAGTTATCGGGCAGGGGCCCCTCTAGAGCAGTACTTC. Translation: CASSYRAGAPLEQYF. V usage is TRBV6-8 and J usage is TRBJ2-7, with a tentative D call TRBD1 (6 bases). V lost 3 bases to trimming and J lost 7 bases, with 19 bases between them. Germline CDR1 MNHGY, CDR2 SAAAGT. The CDR3 contains 15 residues.

The chain joins TRBV5-6 to TRBJ1-2; D gene ambiguous. The germline gives CDR1 SGHDT, CDR2 YYEEEE. Trimming removed 3 bases from V and 8 bases from J, with 11 bases in between. The CDR3 extends over 12 amino acids. Written as DNA, the CDR3 is TGTGCCAGCAGCTGGGCTAACGGCGGCTACACCTTC. It encodes CASSWANGGYTF.

The CDR3 DNA follows: TGTGCCAGCAGGGCCCGGCGGGGGACAGATACGCAGTATTTT. It yields the protein CASRARRGTDTQYF. The chain recombines TRBV6-8 with TRBJ2-3; 7 bases are a match to TRBD2. CDR3 length equals 14 residues. V was pared by 6 bases and J by 3 bases, with 6 bases of the junction left unmatched. The V gene's germline CDR1 is MNHGY and CDR2 SAAAGT.

This clonotype showed up just a few times. The rearrangement uses TRBV20-1 and TRBJ2-1; D gene uncertain. This CDR3 is built from 14 residues. Germline V gene lookup returns CDR1 DFQATT and CDR2 SNEGSKA (reference sequence). The V end lost 5 bases, the J end lost 8 bases, and 19 bases lay between the germline ends. CDR3 bases: TGCAGTGCTCCCGTTCCTCCGGGTCGGGATGAGCAGTTCTTC. Translating gives CSAPVPPGRDEQFF.

The rearrangement uses TRBV6-1 and TRBJ1-6; D uncertain. CDR3 length: 16 residues. Trimming removed 1 base from V and 10 bases from J, with 17 bases in between. Germline values: CDR1 MNHNS, CDR2 SASEGT. The CDR3 nucleotides read TGTGCCAGCAGTGAAGTAGGAGCAGCCTCAGGATCACCCCTCCACTTT. Protein product: CASSEVGAASGSPLHF.

The CDR3 loop is CSARGGGGMGQPQHF. CDR3 in DNA: TGCAGTGCTAGGGGAGGGGGGGGAATGGGGCAGCCCCAGCATTTT. The chain uses TRBV20-1 and TRBJ1-5, with D maybe TRBD1 (6 bases). V was pared by 3 bases and J by 7 bases, with 19 bases between. CDR3 length equals 15 residues. Per germline, CDR1 DFQATT and CDR2 SNEGSKA (reference sequence).

This chain connects TRBV12-3 or TRBV12-4 to TRBJ2-7, with a possible D match to TRBD2 (6 bases). V lost 6 bases, J lost 8 bases, and 17 bases lay in between. This CDR3 region has 13 residues. CDR3 amino acids: CASSLGGGYKQYF. In DNA form, the CDR3 reads TGTGCCAGCAGCCTGGGAGGAGGGTACAAGCAGTACTTC.